The entry below describes one T cell receptor (beta chain). Antigen unknown. The primer mix had 60 Vbeta and 13 Jbeta primers. Some clones are missing from TCRdb's copy, which holds only in-frame ones; the method was immunoSEQ multiplex PCR. This table has about 140,000 clones, over 80% appearing once. The sample comes from a study of cytomegalovirus exposure and HLA in healthy donors. Study-wide background: An earlier analysis identified 120 million or so unique TCR beta sequences in about 200 million T cells. As released early, the data held about 85 million unique TCRs from HLA-typed donors.

Study findings and constraints: Segments of the TCR beta V type were, in most cases, productive about 87% or about 30% of the time in an earlier analysis. A later analysis found that most CMV-associated TCR beta chains appeared HLA-restricted.

CDR1 and CDR2 (germline): SEHNR, FQNEAQ (reference sequence). This CDR3 is 14 amino acids long. Trimming shortened V by 5 bases and J by 0 bases, and 11 bases separated the two germline ends. Sequencing input: PBMCs. This TCR derives from a man aged 35 to 55 in good health and CMV-seronegative. The chain combines TRBV7-9 with TRBJ2-7; possibly TRBD1 for D (5 bases). CDR3 sequence (DNA): TGTGCCAGCAGCCTGGGGCAGGACTCCTACGAGCAGTACTTC. It yields the protein CASSLGQDSYEQYF.